These T cell receptor beta chains were read from a single sample in a study of CD8+ T cells in alopecia areata. The assay was immunoSEQ multiplex PCR, and TCRdb's table has in-frame clones only and misses some. This sample has tens of thousands of clones; roughly 50% occur once, and the top ten carry 5.5% to 6.5%. The material sequenced was NKG2D-high CD8+ T cells sorted from blood. These receptor sequences come from a human donor with alopecia areata. The CDR3 runs from the conserved cysteine through the conserved F or W. Each record gives: V gene, J gene, clone size, D gene, CDR3 protein, CDR3 DNA. D genes are given only for firm matches. Expanded clones are given a class, and other clones once, few, many or no size at all.

TRBV28	TRBJ2-4	.	.	CASSFDRTEIQYF	TGTGCCAGCAGTTTCGACAGGACAGAGATTCAGTACTTC
TRBV29-1	TRBJ2-7	few	.	CSVESSYEQYF	TGCAGCGTGGAAAGCTCCTACGAGCAGTACTTC
TRBV29-1	TRBJ2-7	few	.	CSVLRGDYEQYF	TGCAGCGTTCTCCGGGGAGACTACGAGCAGTACTTC
TRBV4-1	TRBJ2-1	.	TRBD2	CASSQGRSGTVFFEQFF	TGCGCCAGCAGCCAGGGACGGAGCGGGACGGTCTTCTTTGAGCAGTTCTTC
TRBV30	TRBJ2-7	.	TRBD1	CAWTPGTEGEQYF	TGTGCCTGGACTCCCGGGACAGAGGGCGAGCAGTACTTC
TRBV6-5	TRBJ2-1	few	TRBD2	CASSYELAGVLNEQFF	TGTGCCAGCAGTTATGAGCTAGCGGGAGTCTTGAATGAGCAGTTCTTC
TRBV7-9	TRBJ1-1	few	.	CASRTGPNTEAFF	TGTGCCAGCAGAACAGGCCCGAACACTGAAGCTTTCTTT
TRBV29-1	TRBJ2-1	.	.	CSVELPWGEFF	TGCAGCGTTGAGCTTCCATGGGGGGAGTTCTTC
TRBV4-3	TRBJ2-2	.	.	CASSQDVGSPANTGELFF	TGCGCCAGCAGCCAAGATGTTGGGTCCCCGGCGAACACCGGGGAGCTGTTTTTT
TRBV29-1	TRBJ2-6	.	.	CSVEVRANSGANVLTF	TGCAGCGTTGAAGTGAGGGCTAACTCTGGGGCCAACGTCCTGACTTTC
TRBV29-1	TRBJ2-7	few	TRBD1	CSVAQGSYEQYF	TGCAGCGTTGCACAGGGGTCCTACGAGCAGTACTTC
TRBV4-1	TRBJ2-7	.	.	CASSQDGTDGGYEQYF	TGCGCCAGCAGCCAAGATGGGACCGACGGGGGCTACGAGCAGTACTTC
TRBV30	TRBJ2-7	.	TRBD2	CAWAGDSYEQYF	TGTGCCTGGGCGGGGGACTCCTACGAGCAGTACTTC
TRBV12-5	TRBJ2-1	.	TRBD2	CASGLTSGAINEQFF	TGTGCTAGTGGTTTGACTAGCGGGGCGATCAATGAGCAGTTCTTC